These 10 T cell receptor beta chains were sequenced from one sample in a study of shared clonotypes between healthy human individuals. The method was immunoSEQ multiplex PCR; TCRdb's version includes in-frame clones alone and lacks a portion of them. The sample includes hundreds of thousands of clones, roughly 97% of them seen just once. Sequenced: naive CD4+ T cells sorted from blood. The subset here: CD45RA+ positively selected. Source of these receptors: a woman aged 30 to 39 in good health.

The V call is TRBV28, the J call TRBJ2-5; 9 bases map to TRBD2. Germline V gene lookup returns CDR1 MDHEN and CDR2 SYDVKM. With 2 bases clipped from V and 4 bases from J, the junction kept 5 bases outside the gene matches. The CDR3 sequence is 15 residues long. The CDR3 region is CASSLSSSGTETQYF. CDR3 DNA sequence: TGTGCCAGCAGTTTAAGCTCTAGCGGGACAGAGACCCAGTACTTC.

The gene calls are TRBV13 and TRBJ2-7; D is uncertain. This CDR3 spans 13 amino acids. Germline V gives CDR1 PRHDT, CDR2 FYEKMQ (reference sequence). Deletions cut 2 bases from V and 7 bases from J, with 12 bases between. CDR3 in amino acids: CASSLLTTREQYF. The CDR3 DNA sequence: TGTGCCAGCAGCTTACTCACTACTCGAGAGCAGTACTTC.

V gene TRBV5-1 combines with J gene TRBJ2-5, with TRBD2 matching over 10 bases. The V gene's germline CDR1 is SGHRS and CDR2 YFSETQ. The junction had 6 bases not matched to a gene; V was cut back by 2 bases and J by 2 bases. The length of the CDR3 is 16 residues. The CDR3 is CASSFLAGVSQETQYF. The CDR3 region has the DNA TGCGCCAGCAGCTTCCTAGCGGGAGTCAGTCAAGAGACCCAGTACTTC. Full variable domain (outside the CDR3, taken from reference TRBV5-1 and TRBJ2-5): KAGVTQTPRYLIKTRGQQVTLSCSPISGHRSVSWYQQTPGQGLQFLFEYFSETQRNKGNFPGRFSGRQFSNSRSEMNVSTLELGDSALYLCASSFLAGVSQETQYFGPGTRLLVL.

The rearrangement links TRBV7-9 to TRBJ2-7; 11 nucleotides agree with TRBD2. Germline CDR1 reads SEHNR; CDR2 reads FQNEAQ (reference sequence). V lost 7 bases to trimming and J lost 4 bases; unmatched junction nucleotides: 6. The CDR3 spans 14 residues. DNA for the CDR3: TGTGCCAGCACCACACTAGCGGGAGTTTACGAGCAGTACTTC. Amino acids: CASTTLAGVYEQYF.

The chain couples TRBV13 to TRBJ2-3; D remains ambiguous. Germline V lookup: CDR1 PRHDT, CDR2 FYEKMQ (reference sequence). This CDR3 has 13 amino acids. Trimming cost V 5 bases and J 8 bases, with 14 bases left between them. The CDR3 is CASSPRLASTQYF. As DNA, the CDR3 is TGTGCCAGCAGCCCCCGTTTGGCAAGTACGCAGTATTTT.

The rearrangement links TRBV2 to TRBJ2-2; D call uncertain. Germline loops: CDR1 SNHLY, CDR2 FYNNEI. The V and J ends lost 5 bases and 5 bases respectively, with 9 bases between them. This CDR3 is built from 13 residues. The CDR3 spells CASSSGGTGELFF. CDR3 sequence (DNA): TGTGCCAGCAGTTCTGGCGGTACCGGGGAGCTGTTTTTT.

The J gene is TRBJ1-1, the V gene TRBV29-1; D gene unclear. Germline V gives CDR1 SQVTM, CDR2 ANQGSEA. With 4 bases removed from V and 1 base from J, the gap between germline ends came to 4 bases. The CDR3 extends over 11 amino acids. The CDR3 nucleotides are TGCAGCGTTGTGTCGAACACTGAAGCTTTCTTT. This gives the protein CSVVSNTEAFF.

The chain links TRBV28 to TRBJ2-7, with 8 positions matching TRBD1. V lost 2 bases and J lost 6; bases outside the gene matches: 6. Germline V gene lookup returns CDR1 MDHEN and CDR2 SYDVKM. The CDR3 is made up of 14 amino acids. The CDR3 DNA reads TGTGCCAGCAGTTTACCCCAGGGGGCGGGCGAGCAGTACTTC. It encodes CASSLPQGAGEQYF.

The chain uses TRBV5-6 and TRBJ1-1, with D possibly TRBD1 on 5 matching bases. CDR1 SGHDT and CDR2 YYEEEE come from the germline V gene. The CDR3 covers 14 residues. Between the trimmed V and J ends, which lost 2 bases and 8 bases, there was a span of 16 bases. CDR3 sequence: CASSFPGTDTEAFF. The CDR3 region has the DNA TGTGCCAGCAGCTTCCCCGGGACGGATACCGAAGCTTTCTTT.

The chain has TRBV5-4 and TRBJ1-1, with D possibly TRBD1 on 5 matching bases. The CDR3 spans 15 residues. The germline V gene encodes CDR1 SGHNT and CDR2 YYREEE (reference sequence). The V end was cut by 0 bases, the J end by 0 bases, with 9 bases between. The CDR3 nucleotides are TGTGCCAGCAGCTTGGCTGGGGCCATGAACACTGAAGCTTTCTTT. This translates into CASSLAGAMNTEAFF.